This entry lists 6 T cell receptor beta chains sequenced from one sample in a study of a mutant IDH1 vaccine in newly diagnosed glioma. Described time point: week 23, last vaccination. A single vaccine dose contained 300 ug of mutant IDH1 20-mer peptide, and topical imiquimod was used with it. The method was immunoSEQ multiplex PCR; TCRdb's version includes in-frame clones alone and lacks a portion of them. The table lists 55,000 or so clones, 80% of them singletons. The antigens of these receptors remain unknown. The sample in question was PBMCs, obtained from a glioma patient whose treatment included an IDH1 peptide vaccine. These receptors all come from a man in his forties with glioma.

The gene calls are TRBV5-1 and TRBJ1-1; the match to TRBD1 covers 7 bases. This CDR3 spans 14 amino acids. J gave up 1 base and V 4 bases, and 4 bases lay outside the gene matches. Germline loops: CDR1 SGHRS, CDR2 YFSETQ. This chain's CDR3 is CASSQDRPNTEAFF. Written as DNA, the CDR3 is TGCGCCAGCAGCCAGGACAGGCCGAACACTGAAGCTTTCTTT.

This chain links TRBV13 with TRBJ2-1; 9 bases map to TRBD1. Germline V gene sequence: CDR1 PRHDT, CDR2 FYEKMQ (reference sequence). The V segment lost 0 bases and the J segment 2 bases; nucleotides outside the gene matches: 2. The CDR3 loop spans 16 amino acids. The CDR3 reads CASSLGTGGPYNEQFF. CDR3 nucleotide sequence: TGTGCCAGCAGCTTAGGGACAGGGGGACCCTACAATGAGCAGTTCTTC.

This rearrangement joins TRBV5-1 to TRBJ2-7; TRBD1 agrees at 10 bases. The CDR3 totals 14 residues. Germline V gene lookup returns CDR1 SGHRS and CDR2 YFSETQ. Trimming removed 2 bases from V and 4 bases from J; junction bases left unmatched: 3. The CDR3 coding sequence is TGCGCCAGCAGCTTCGGACAGGGGGGGTACGAGCAGTACTTC. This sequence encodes CASSFGQGGYEQYF.

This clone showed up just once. CDR3 sequence (DNA): TGCGCCAGCAGCCAAGTTAGAGATGTGAACACTGAAGCTTTCTTT. Its translation is CASSQVRDVNTEAFF. The rearrangement links TRBV4-1 to TRBJ1-1, with D hard to call. The CDR3 consists of 15 residues. Trimming left V 1 base short and J 0 bases short, with 9 bases between. The germline V gene has CDR1 MGHRA and CDR2 YSYEKL.

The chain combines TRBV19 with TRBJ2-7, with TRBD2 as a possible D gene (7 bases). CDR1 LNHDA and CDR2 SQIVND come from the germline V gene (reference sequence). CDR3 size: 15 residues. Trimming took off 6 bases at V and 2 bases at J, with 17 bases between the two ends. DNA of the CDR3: TGTGCCAGTAGCCGTAAAGGAGGGGGGGCCTACGAGCAGTACTTC. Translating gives CASSRKGGGAYEQYF. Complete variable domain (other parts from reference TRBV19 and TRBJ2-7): DGGITQSPKYLFRKEGQNVTLSCEQNLNHDAMYWYRQDPGQGLRLIYYSQIVNDFQKGDIAEGYSVSREKKESFPLTVTSAQKNPTAFYLCASSRKGGGAYEQYFGPGTRLTVT.

For the CDR3, the DNA is TGTGCCAGCAGGACAGGAAGCAATCAGCCCCAGCATTTT. Its translation: CASRTGSNQPQHF. The V call is TRBV6-5, the J call TRBJ1-5; D may be TRBD1 (6 bases). Trimming stripped 6 bases from V and 1 base from J, with 7 bases between. Germline CDR1 is MNHEY and CDR2 is SVGAGI. The CDR3 loop spans 13 amino acids.